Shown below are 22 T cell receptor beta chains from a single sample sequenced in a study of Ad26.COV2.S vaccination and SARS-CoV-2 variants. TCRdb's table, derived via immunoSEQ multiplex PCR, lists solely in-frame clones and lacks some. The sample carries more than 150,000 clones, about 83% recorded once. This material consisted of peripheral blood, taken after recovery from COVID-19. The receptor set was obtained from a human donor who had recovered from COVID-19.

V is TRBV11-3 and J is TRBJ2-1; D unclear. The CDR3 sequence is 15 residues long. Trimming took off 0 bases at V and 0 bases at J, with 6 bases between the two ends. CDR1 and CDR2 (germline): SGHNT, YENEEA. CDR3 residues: CASSLEGSSYNEQFF. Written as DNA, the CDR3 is TGTGCCAGCAGCTTAGAGGGTAGCTCCTACAATGAGCAGTTCTTC.

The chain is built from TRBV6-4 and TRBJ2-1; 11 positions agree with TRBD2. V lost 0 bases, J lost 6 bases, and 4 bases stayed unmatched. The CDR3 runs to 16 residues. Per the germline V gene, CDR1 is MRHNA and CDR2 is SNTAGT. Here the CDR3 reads CASSDSLSGRANEQFF. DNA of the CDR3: TGTGCCAGCAGTGACTCCCTTAGCGGGAGGGCCAATGAGCAGTTCTTC.

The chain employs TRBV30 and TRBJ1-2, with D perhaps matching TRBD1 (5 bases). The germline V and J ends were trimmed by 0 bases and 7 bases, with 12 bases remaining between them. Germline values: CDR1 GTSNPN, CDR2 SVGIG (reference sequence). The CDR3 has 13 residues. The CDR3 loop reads CAWSVAGLSGYTF. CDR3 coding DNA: TGTGCCTGGAGTGTTGCAGGGTTGAGTGGCTACACCTTC.

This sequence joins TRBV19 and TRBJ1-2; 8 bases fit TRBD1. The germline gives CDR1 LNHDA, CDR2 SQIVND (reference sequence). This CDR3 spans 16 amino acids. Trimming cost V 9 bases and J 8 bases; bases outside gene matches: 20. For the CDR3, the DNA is TGTGCCAGCGGAGGCCGTCCGGACAGGGTAAAAGGAGGCTACACCTTC. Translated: CASGGRPDRVKGGYTF.

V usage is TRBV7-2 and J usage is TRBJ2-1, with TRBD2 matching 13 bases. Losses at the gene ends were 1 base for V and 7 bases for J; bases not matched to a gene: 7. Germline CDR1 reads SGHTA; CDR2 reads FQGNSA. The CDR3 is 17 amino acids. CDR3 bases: TGTGCCAGCAGCTTAGTGACCGGGACTAGCGGGAAGAATGAGCAGTTCTTC. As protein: CASSLVTGTSGKNEQFF.

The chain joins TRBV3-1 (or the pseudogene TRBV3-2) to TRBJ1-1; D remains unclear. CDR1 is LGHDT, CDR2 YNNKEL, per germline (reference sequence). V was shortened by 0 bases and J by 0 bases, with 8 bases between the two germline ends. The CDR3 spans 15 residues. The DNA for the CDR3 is TGTGCCAGCAGCCAAGAGGCGGGAATGAACACTGAAGCTTTCTTT. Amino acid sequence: CASSQEAGMNTEAFF.

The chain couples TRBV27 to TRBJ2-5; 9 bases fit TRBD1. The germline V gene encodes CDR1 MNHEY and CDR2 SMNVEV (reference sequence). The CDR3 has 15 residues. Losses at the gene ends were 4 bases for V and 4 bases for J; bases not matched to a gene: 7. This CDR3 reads CASSSLGTGRETQYF. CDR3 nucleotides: TGTGCCAGCAGTTCCCTCGGGACAGGGAGAGAGACCCAGTACTTC.

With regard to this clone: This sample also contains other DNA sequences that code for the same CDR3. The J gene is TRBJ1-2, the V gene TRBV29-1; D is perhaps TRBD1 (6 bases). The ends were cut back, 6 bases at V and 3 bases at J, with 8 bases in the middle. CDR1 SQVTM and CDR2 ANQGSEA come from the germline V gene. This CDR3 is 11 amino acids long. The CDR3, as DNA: TGCAGCGTGACAGGTTACTATGGCTACACCTTC. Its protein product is CSVTGYYGYTF.

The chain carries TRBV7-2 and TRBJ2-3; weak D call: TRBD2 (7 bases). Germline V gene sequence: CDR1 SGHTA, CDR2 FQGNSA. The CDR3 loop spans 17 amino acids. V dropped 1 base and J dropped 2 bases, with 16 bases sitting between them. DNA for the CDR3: TGTGCCAGCAGCTTAGTGGGGGGAGGGGGGACCACAGATACGCAGTATTTT. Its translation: CASSLVGGGGTTDTQYF.

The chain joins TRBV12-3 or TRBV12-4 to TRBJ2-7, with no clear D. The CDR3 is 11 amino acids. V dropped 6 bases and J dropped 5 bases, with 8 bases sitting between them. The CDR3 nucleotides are TGTGCCAGCAGGTGGGGAAACGAGCAGTACTTC. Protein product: CASRWGNEQYF.

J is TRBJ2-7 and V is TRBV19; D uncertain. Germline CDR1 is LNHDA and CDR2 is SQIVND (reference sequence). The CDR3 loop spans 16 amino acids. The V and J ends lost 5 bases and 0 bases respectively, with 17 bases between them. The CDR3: CASSPDPDWDSYEQYF. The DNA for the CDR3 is TGTGCCAGTAGTCCAGACCCTGACTGGGACTCCTACGAGCAGTACTTC.

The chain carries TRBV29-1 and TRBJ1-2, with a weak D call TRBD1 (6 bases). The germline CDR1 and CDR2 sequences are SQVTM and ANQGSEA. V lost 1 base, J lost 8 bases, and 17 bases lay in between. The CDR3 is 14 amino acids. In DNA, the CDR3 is TGCAGCGTTGAAGCCCCGACAGGCGAGATAGGCTACACCTTC. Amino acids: CSVEAPTGEIGYTF. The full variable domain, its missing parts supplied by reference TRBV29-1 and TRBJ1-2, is SAVISQKPSRDICQRGTSLTIQCQVDSQVTMMFWYRQQPGQSLTLIATANQGSEATYESGFVIDKFPISRPNLTFSTLTVSNMSPEDSSIYLCSVEAPTGEIGYTFGSGTRLTVV.

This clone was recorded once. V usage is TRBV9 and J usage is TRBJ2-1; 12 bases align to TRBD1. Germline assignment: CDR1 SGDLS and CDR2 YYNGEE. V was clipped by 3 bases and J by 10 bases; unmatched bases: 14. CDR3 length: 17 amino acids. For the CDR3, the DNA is TGTGCCAGCAGCGATCCTAGGGACAGGGGGCCGGATAGGGAGCAGTTCTTC. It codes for CASSDPRDRGPDREQFF.

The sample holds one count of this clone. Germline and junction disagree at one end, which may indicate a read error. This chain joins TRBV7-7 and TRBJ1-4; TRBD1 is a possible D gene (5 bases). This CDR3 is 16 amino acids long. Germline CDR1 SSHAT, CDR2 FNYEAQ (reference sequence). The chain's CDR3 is CASSPSQGSRNEKLFF. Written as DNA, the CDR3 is TGTGCTAGCAGCCCCTCTCAGGGAAGCCGTAATGAAAAACTGTTTTTT.

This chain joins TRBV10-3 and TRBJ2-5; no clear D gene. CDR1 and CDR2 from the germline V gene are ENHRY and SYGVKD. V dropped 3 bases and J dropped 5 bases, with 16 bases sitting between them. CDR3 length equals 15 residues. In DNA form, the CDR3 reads TGTGCCATCAGTGACCCTGTTGGGCCCGCCGAGACCCAGTACTTC. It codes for CAISDPVGPAETQYF.

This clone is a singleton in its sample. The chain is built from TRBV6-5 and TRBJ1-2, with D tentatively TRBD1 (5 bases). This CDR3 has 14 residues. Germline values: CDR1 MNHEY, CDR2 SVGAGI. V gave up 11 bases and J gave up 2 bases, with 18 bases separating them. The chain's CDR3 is CASKPLGLNYGYTF. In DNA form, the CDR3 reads TGTGCCTCGAAACCGCTGGGACTGAACTATGGCTACACCTTC.

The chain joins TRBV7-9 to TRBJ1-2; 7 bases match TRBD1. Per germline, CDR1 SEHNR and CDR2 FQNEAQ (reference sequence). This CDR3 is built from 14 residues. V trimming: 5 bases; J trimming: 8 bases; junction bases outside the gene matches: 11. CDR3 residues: CASSRGQSMRGYTF. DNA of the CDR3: TGTGCCAGCAGCCGGGGACAGTCGATGAGGGGCTACACCTTC.

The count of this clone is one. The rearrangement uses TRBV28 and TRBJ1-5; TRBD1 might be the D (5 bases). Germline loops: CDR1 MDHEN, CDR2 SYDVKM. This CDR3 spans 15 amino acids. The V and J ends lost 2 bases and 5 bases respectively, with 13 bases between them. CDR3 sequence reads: CASSLGAVWDQPQHF. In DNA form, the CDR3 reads TGTGCCAGCAGTTTAGGGGCGGTCTGGGATCAGCCCCAGCATTTT.

The CDR3 DNA follows: TGTGCCAGCAGCCAAAATTGGGCGGCGGGAGGGCCGGAGAATGAGCAGTTCTTC. It translates to CASSQNWAAGGPENEQFF. The genes are TRBV3-1 (or the pseudogene TRBV3-2) and TRBJ2-1; 9 positions agree with TRBD2. Trimming removed 2 bases from V and 7 bases from J; junction bases left unmatched: 15. The CDR3 consists of 18 residues. Germline V CDR1 and CDR2: LGHDT, YNNKEL (reference sequence).

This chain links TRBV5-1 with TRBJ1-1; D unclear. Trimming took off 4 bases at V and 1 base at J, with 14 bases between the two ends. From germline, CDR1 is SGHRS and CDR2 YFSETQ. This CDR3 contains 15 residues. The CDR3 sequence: CASSPNPAGNTEAFF. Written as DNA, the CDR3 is TGCGCCAGCAGCCCGAATCCTGCAGGGAACACTGAAGCTTTCTTT.

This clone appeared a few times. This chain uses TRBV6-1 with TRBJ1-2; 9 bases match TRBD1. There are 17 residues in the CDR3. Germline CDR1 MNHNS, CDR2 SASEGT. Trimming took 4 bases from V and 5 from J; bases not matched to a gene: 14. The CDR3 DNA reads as TGTGCCAGCAGTGGGGGACAGGGCCCGATTACTGCTTATGGCTACACCTTC. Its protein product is CASSGGQGPITAYGYTF.

The CDR3 DNA is TGTGCCAGTAGTACGGGCAGGGGCCAATATGGCTACACCTTC. It codes for CASSTGRGQYGYTF. This sequence joins TRBV19 and TRBJ1-2; tentative D call: TRBD1 (6 bases). The germline V gene encodes CDR1 LNHDA and CDR2 SQIVND (reference sequence). The CDR3 is made up of 14 amino acids. V was cut by 4 bases and J by 5 bases, with 14 bases left in between.